These T cell receptor beta chains were read from a single sample in a study of blood T cell repertoires in COVID-19. Profiling relied on immunoSEQ multiplex PCR, and the TCRdb table lists in-frame clones only, not all of them. This table holds about 230,000 clones, roughly 83% found once. Sequences were obtained from peripheral blood. These receptors originate from a woman aged 45-65 years with acute or convalescent COVID-19. The CDR3 runs from the conserved cysteine through the conserved F or W. D genes are given only for firm matches. Only some rows state a clone size, as once, few, many or a class for expanded clones.

J gene	V gene	clone size	D gene	CDR3 DNA	CDR3 protein
TRBJ1-5	TRBV30	.	.	TGTGCCTGGAGTTCGAGAGGGAATCAGCCCCAGCATTTT	CAWSSRGNQPQHF
TRBJ1-5	TRBV7-2	once	.	TGTGCCAGCAGCTTAGCGTCGGGGGGCAATCAGCCCCAGCATTTT	CASSLASGGNQPQHF
TRBJ1-5	TRBV5-1	.	.	TGCGCCAGCAGCTTGGAAGGGCAGGGCGATCAGCCCCAGCATTTT	CASSLEGQGDQPQHF
TRBJ1-1	TRBV2	.	TRBD1	TGTGCCAGCAGTGTTTCAGGGGGCGCATCTGAAGCTTTCTTT	CASSVSGGASEAFF
TRBJ2-7	TRBV27	.	.	TGTGCCAGCAGTTTACGCACCGGCCAAGCGGAGTACGAGCAGTACTTC	CASSLRTGQAEYEQYF
TRBJ2-2	TRBV5-1	.	TRBD2	TGCGCCAGCAGCCACAGCGGGAGACGTGGCACCGGGGAGCTGTTTTTT	CASSHSGRRGTGELFF
TRBJ2-5	TRBV7-7	few	.	TGTGCTAGCAGCCCTCTACTAGATGCCAAGGAGACCCAGTACTTC	CASSPLLDAKETQYF
TRBJ1-4	TRBV5-6	.	TRBD1	TGTGCCAGCAGCGGGACAGGACGTAATGAAAAACTGTTTTTT	CASSGTGRNEKLFF
TRBJ1-2	TRBV12-5	once	TRBD1	TGTGCTAGTGGCAGGACAGGCTCTAACTATGGCTACACCTTC	CASGRTGSNYGYTF
TRBJ2-1	TRBV7-8	.	.	TGTGCCAGCAGCAATACCAGGGTCTCCTACAATGAGCAGTTCTTC	CASSNTRVSYNEQFF
TRBJ1-2	TRBV19	once	TRBD1	TGTGCCAGTAGTCTCGGACAGGTCTCTCGTGGCTACACCTTC	CASSLGQVSRGYTF
TRBJ1-5	TRBV15	few	TRBD1	TGTGCCACCAGCACCGACAGGGAAGAAAGGCTTGGCAATCAGCCCCAGCATTTT	CATSTDREERLGNQPQHF
TRBJ2-5	TRBV3-1/TRBV3-2	once	.	TGTGCCAGCAGCCAATCTTTGCGGGCAGAGACCCAGTACTTC	CASSQSLRAETQYF
TRBJ2-7	TRBV3-1/TRBV3-2	.	.	TGTGCCAGCAGCCATCCGGACAGCTACGAGCAGTACTTC	CASSHPDSYEQYF
TRBJ2-7	TRBV7-8	.	.	TGTGCCAGCAGCTTAACCGGTTACGAGCAGTACTTC	CASSLTGYEQYF
TRBJ2-7	TRBV7-2	.	.	TGTGCCAGCAGCTTAAGTACACGGGACACATACGAGCAGTACTTC	CASSLSTRDTYEQYF
TRBJ2-3	TRBV7-2	.	.	TGTGCCAGCAGCGAAGGGACTCGCACAGATACGCAGTATTTT	CASSEGTRTDTQYF
TRBJ2-5	TRBV6-6	.	TRBD2	TGTGCCAGCAATCGACGGGGGGTCCAGGGACTAGCGGGCGAGACCCAGTACTTC	CASNRRGVQGLAGETQYF
TRBJ2-2	TRBV7-8	.	TRBD2	TGTGCCAGCAGCCCGCGGCGGGAGACCGGGGAGCTGTTTTTT	CASSPRRETGELFF
TRBJ2-7	TRBV28	.	.	TGTGCCAGCAGTTTAGGGGCTGGGGAGCAGTACTTC	CASSLGAGEQYF